These T cell receptor beta chains were read from a single sample in a study of CD8 T cells in Susac syndrome. TCRdb redid the calling of the immunoSEQ multiplex PCR reads with MiXCR, one entry per CDR3 protein. The table includes a few hundred thousand distinct CDR3 sequences, about 89% detected once. The source material was CD8+ T cells from PBMCs. These receptors were collected from a human donor with multiple sclerosis. Both conserved end residues are part of each CDR3. D genes are given only for firm matches. Clone size appears in some rows only: once, few, many, or a class for an expanded clone.

j_call clone_size v_call d_call cdr3_aa cdr3_nt
TRBJ2-6 . TRBV7-3 . CASSLNVVTSGANVLTF TGTGCCAGCAGCTTAAACGTGGTCACCTCTGGGGCCAACGTCCTGACTTTC
TRBJ2-1 . TRBV10-3 TRBD2 CAISETVAGGVGNEQFF TGTGCCATCAGTGAGACGGTAGCGGGAGGGGTTGGGAATGAGCAGTTCTTC
TRBJ2-5 . TRBV4-2 TRBD2 CASSQEAGGMETQYF TGTGCCAGCAGCCAAGAAGCGGGGGGGATGGAGACCCAGTACTTC
TRBJ2-7 once TRBV28 TRBD2 CASSLVPSGSSYEQYF TGTGCCAGCAGTTTAGTCCCTAGCGGGAGCTCCTACGAGCAGTACTTC
TRBJ1-6 . TRBV27 . CASSLRQIGNSPLHF TGTGCCAGCAGTTTACGACAGATTGGTAATTCACCCCTCCACTTT
TRBJ2-1 . TRBV5-6 . CASRTAYNEQFF TGTGCCAGCAGAACAGCCTACAATGAGCAGTTCTTC
TRBJ2-1 . TRBV7-9 . CASTFGLDEQFF TGTGCCAGCACCTTCGGGCTTGATGAGCAGTTCTTC
TRBJ2-2 . TRBV30 TRBD1 CAWTGNTGELFF TGTGCTTGGACAGGGAACACCGGGGAGCTGTTTTTT
TRBJ1-4 . TRBV4-2 . CASSQAEEKLFF TGTGCCAGCAGCCAAGCTGAGGAAAAACTGTTTTTT
TRBJ1-2 . TRBV30 . CAWRRSGANYGYTF TGTGCCTGGAGGCGGTCAGGCGCTAACTATGGCTACACCTTC
TRBJ1-1 . TRBV7-8 . CASSSWGEWDTEAFF TGTGCCAGCAGCTCCTGGGGGGAGTGGGACACTGAAGCTTTCTTT
TRBJ2-1 once TRBV19 . CASSTTYRGVNEQFF TGTGCCAGTAGTACCACTTACCGCGGGGTCAATGAGCAGTTCTTC
TRBJ2-1 few TRBV27 TRBD2 CASSPRLAGYNEQFF TGTGCCAGCAGTCCCCGACTAGCGGGGTACAATGAGCAGTTCTTC
TRBJ2-1 . TRBV7-3 . CASSLIRGGGNEQFF TGTGCCAGCAGCTTAATCAGGGGAGGGGGTAATGAGCAGTTCTTC
TRBJ2-7 . TRBV2 . CASRREPTAYEQYF TGTGCCAGCAGACGGGAACCGACAGCCTACGAGCAGTACTTC
TRBJ1-5 . TRBV19 . CASSTRSGHNNQPQHF TGTGCCAGTAGTACCCGCTCGGGACACAACAATCAGCCCCAGCATTTT
TRBJ1-5 . TRBV25-1 . CASSDSWAQHF TGTGCCAGCAGTGATTCCTGGGCCCAGCATTTT
TRBJ1-2 . TRBV14 . CASSPLRFPSYGYTF TGTGCCAGCAGCCCCCTCAGGTTCCCCTCTTATGGCTACACCTTC
TRBJ2-1 once TRBV9 . CASSQTGDPYDEQFF TGTGCCAGCAGCCAGACCGGGGACCCTTACGATGAGCAGTTCTTC
TRBJ2-7 . TRBV7-6 . CASSFVGGFDNEQYF TGTGCCAGCAGCTTTGTTGGGGGCTTTGATAACGAGCAGTACTTC
TRBJ2-2 . TRBV5-4 . CASSLGGPAGELFF TGTGCCAGCAGCTTAGGAGGGCCCGCCGGGGAGCTGTTTTTT
TRBJ1-1 . TRBV4-2 . CASSQRTLELNTEAFF TGTGCCAGCAGCCAACGGACCCTGGAATTGAACACTGAAGCTTTCTTT
TRBJ2-3 . TRBV18 . CASSLTSPRGTDTQYF TGTGCCAGCTCACTGACCTCTCCGAGGGGCACAGATACGCAGTATTTT
TRBJ1-1 . TRBV24-1 . CATSGAGGTEAFF TGTGCCACCAGTGGAGCGGGGGGCACTGAAGCTTTCTTT
TRBJ2-3 few TRBV6-5 . CASSYTPEGPTDTQYF TGTGCCAGCAGTTACACCCCGGAGGGCCCCACAGATACGCAGTATTTT
TRBJ1-2 . TRBV6-5 . CASSSLHLPGDVFSYGYTF TGTGCCAGCAGTTCCCTACACCTTCCAGGGGATGTATTTAGCTATGGCTACACCTTC
TRBJ2-2 . TRBV20-1 TRBD1 CSARGDRAPGELFF TGCAGTGCTAGGGGGGACAGGGCTCCCGGGGAGCTGTTTTTT
TRBJ2-5 . TRBV6-1 . CASGASSGVETQYF TGTGCCAGCGGGGCCTCTTCTGGGGTAGAGACCCAGTACTTC
TRBJ2-2 once TRBV6-5 . CASSSANTGELFF TGTGCCAGCAGTTCCGCGAACACCGGGGAGCTGTTTTTT
TRBJ1-2 . TRBV30 . CAWSEGALNGYTF TGTGCCTGGAGTGAAGGGGCCTTGAATGGCTACACCTTC
TRBJ2-3 . TRBV9 . CASSVGQAHGIGSTDTQYF TGTGCCAGCAGCGTAGGACAGGCTCATGGTATCGGTAGCACAGATACGCAGTATTTT
TRBJ2-2 . TRBV7-9 . CASSSNDWGTGELFF TGTGCCAGCAGCTCCAACGACTGGGGAACCGGGGAGCTGTTTTTT
TRBJ2-7 . TRBV28 . CASGFGRTSYEQYF TGTGCCAGCGGTTTCGGGAGAACCTCCTACGAGCAGTACTTC
TRBJ2-7 . TRBV6-6 TRBD1 CATGQGGEQYF TGTGCCACCGGACAGGGCGGCGAGCAGTACTTC
TRBJ1-2 . TRBV7-9 . CASSLNGYTF TGTGCCAGCAGCTTAAATGGCTACACCTTC
TRBJ2-7 . TRBV29-1 TRBD2 CSVAGLAGATSTSYEQYF TGCAGCGTCGCGGGACTAGCGGGAGCCACCTCCACCTCCTACGAGCAGTACTTC
TRBJ2-6 . TRBV7-9 . CASSSGSGANVLTF TGTGCCAGCAGTTCGGGGTCTGGGGCCAACGTCCTGACTTTC
TRBJ1-2 . TRBV7-2 TRBD1 CASSLDGTGSYGYTF TGTGCCAGCAGCTTAGATGGGACAGGGAGCTATGGCTACACCTTC
TRBJ1-2 . TRBV20-1 TRBD1 CSARDTNRGLRYGYTF TGCAGTGCTAGAGATACAAACAGGGGGTTGCGCTATGGCTACACCTTC
TRBJ2-1 . TRBV6-5 . CASSLSGVSYNEQFF TGTGCCAGCAGTCTCTCAGGGGTCTCCTACAATGAGCAGTTCTTC
TRBJ2-4 . TRBV12-3/TRBV12-4 . CASSLPLGENIQYF TGTGCCAGCAGCCTCCCATTGGGTGAAAACATTCAGTACTTC
TRBJ2-7 . TRBV7-2 . CASSLDYGGFYEQYF TGTGCCAGCAGCTTAGATTATGGGGGGTTCTACGAGCAGTACTTC
TRBJ2-5 . TRBV7-8 TRBD1 CASSLFGTGGGATQYF TGTGCCAGCAGCTTATTCGGGACAGGTGGAGGAGCGACCCAGTACTTC
TRBJ1-2 . TRBV2 . CASTRLGLLSSHYGGYTF TGTGCCAGCACCCGATTGGGGCTGCTGTCGTCCCACTATGGGGGCTACACCTTC
TRBJ1-1 once TRBV5-4 . CASSLTRQPHTEAFF TGTGCCAGCAGCTTGACCCGACAGCCCCACACTGAAGCTTTCTTT
TRBJ2-3 . TRBV6-2/TRBV6-3 . CASTTVAGADTQYF TGTGCCAGTACGACGGTAGCTGGGGCAGATACGCAGTATTTT
TRBJ1-1 . TRBV5-1 . CASSLQGGGSEAFF TGCGCCAGCAGCTTGCAGGGCGGGGGGTCTGAAGCTTTCTTT